This T cell receptor (beta chain) stems from a study of tumor and adjacent non-tumor tissue in lung cancer. Background on the study: On average, productive TCRbeta reads reached about 4.2 million per sample.

Notes on this clonotype: Its antigen is currently unknown. At one end, the junction sequence differs from germline, possibly due to a read error.

This CDR3 region has 14 residues. The germline V gene has CDR1 DFQATT and CDR2 SNEGSKA (reference sequence). A modified ARM-PCR protocol with three rounds of nested PCR amplified TCRbeta. TCRdb re-analysed the multiplex PCR reads in MiXCR, keeping a single row per CDR3 protein. Among 80,000 to 130,000 distinct CDR3 sequences, roughly two thirds were seen once, and the ten largest hold roughly 19%. Overall study findings and caveats: Patients with more diverse tumor TCRs had worse survival. Compared with tumor, normal lung showed significantly lower TCR diversity.

This sample's RNA came from whole unsorted tissue. The normal lung tissue was taken more than 3 cm from the tumor edge. Newly diagnosed lung cancer patients had thoracic surgery in China, August–November 2014, without prior chemotherapy. Input material: distant non-tumor lung tissue. The source of this sequence is a man aged 30 to 39 with non-small cell lung cancer. This chain joins TRBV20-1 and TRBJ2-2; 11 bases fit TRBD2. The CDR3: CNALRLAGTGELFF. In nucleotides, the CDR3 is TGCAATGCTCTTAGACTAGCGGGAACCGGGGAGTTGTTTTTT.